The 5 T cell receptor beta chains below come from one sample, sequenced in a study of blood T cell repertoires in COVID-19. Sequenced by immunoSEQ multiplex PCR; TCRdb stores in-frame clones only, minus some. The table records about 190,000 clones, less than 85% of them present only once. The material sequenced was peripheral blood. These receptors all stem from a man in his fifties or sixties who had recovered from COVID-19.

The chain carries TRBV6-2 or TRBV6-3 and TRBJ2-1; possible D gene TRBD2, 6 bases. Between the trimmed V and J ends, which lost 3 bases and 7 bases, there was a span of 7 bases. This CDR3 is 12 amino acids long. The germline CDR1 and CDR2 sequences are MNHEY and SVGEGT. This CDR3 reads CASSYGGNEQFF. The CDR3 DNA follows: TGTGCCAGCAGTTATGGAGGGAATGAGCAGTTCTTC.

The rearrangement uses TRBV6-5 and TRBJ2-2; 15 positions agree with TRBD2. CDR1 and CDR2 (germline): MNHEY, SVGAGI. There are 16 residues in the CDR3. Trimming at V came to 4 bases and at J to 7 bases, leaving 4 bases not matched to a gene. This CDR3 is CASSFGTSGRNGELFF. The CDR3 coding sequence is TGTGCCAGCAGTTTCGGGACTAGCGGGAGGAACGGGGAGCTGTTTTTT.

CDR3 in amino acids: CAISESSGSGYTF. The DNA of the CDR3 is TGTGCCATCAGTGAGTCGTCGGGTTCTGGCTACACCTTC. The V gene is TRBV10-3, the J gene TRBJ1-2; D unresolved. This CDR3 contains 13 residues. Deletions cut 0 bases from V and 7 bases from J, with 9 bases between. Per germline, CDR1 ENHRY and CDR2 SYGVKD.

V and J are TRBV27 and TRBJ2-1; TRBD2 aligns across 8 bases. V trimming: 5 bases; J trimming: 0 bases; junction bases outside the gene matches: 9. CDR3 length equals 17 residues. Germline assignment: CDR1 MNHEY and CDR2 SMNVEV (reference sequence). The CDR3 loop is CASSITIAGSSYNEQFF. In DNA form, the CDR3 reads TGTGCCAGCAGTATAACAATAGCGGGGAGCTCCTACAATGAGCAGTTCTTC.

The chain links TRBV5-4 to TRBJ1-2, with 9 bases aligning to TRBD1. CDR1 is SGHNT, CDR2 YYREEE, per germline (reference sequence). CDR3 length: 14 residues. V lost 5 bases, J lost 3 bases, and 5 bases stayed unmatched. DNA of the CDR3: TGTGCCAGCAGTGACAGGGGGTACGACTATGGCTACACCTTC. This codes for CASSDRGYDYGYTF.